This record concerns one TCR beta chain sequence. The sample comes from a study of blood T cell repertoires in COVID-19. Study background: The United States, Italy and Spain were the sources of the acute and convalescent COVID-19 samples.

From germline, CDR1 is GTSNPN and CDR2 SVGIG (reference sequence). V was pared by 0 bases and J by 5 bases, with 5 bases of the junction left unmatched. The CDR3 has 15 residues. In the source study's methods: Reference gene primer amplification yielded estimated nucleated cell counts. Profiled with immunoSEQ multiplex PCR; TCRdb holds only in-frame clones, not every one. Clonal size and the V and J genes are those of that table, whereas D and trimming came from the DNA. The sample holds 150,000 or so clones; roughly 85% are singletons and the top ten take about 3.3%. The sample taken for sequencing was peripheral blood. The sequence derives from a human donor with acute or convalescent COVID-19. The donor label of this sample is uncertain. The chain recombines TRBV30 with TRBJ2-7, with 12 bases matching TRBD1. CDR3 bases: TGTGCCTGGAGTGTACCTGGGACAGGGGGCGACGAGCAGTACTTC. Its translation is CAWSVPGTGGDEQYF. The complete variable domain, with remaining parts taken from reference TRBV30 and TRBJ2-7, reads SQTIHQWPATLVQPVGSPLSLECTVEGTSNPNLYWYRQAAGRGLQLLFYSVGIGQISSEVPQNLSASRPQDRQFILSSKKLLLSDSGFYLCAWSVPGTGGDEQYFGPGTRLTVT.